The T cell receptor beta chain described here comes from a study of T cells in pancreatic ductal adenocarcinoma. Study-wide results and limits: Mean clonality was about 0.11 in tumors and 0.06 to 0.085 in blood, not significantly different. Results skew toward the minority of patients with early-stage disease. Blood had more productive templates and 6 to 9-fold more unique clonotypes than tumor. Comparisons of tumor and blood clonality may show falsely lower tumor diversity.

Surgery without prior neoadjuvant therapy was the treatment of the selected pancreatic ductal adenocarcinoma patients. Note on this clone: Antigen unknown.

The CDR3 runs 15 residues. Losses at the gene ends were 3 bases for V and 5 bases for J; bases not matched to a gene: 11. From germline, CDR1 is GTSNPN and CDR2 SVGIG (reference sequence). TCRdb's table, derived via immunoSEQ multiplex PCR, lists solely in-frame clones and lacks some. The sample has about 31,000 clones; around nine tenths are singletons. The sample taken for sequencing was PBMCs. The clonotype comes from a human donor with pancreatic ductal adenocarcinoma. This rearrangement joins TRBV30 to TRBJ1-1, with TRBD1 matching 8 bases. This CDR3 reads CAWRGSRGLETEAFF. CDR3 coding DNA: TGTGCCTGGAGGGGCAGCAGGGGGCTTGAGACTGAAGCTTTCTTT.